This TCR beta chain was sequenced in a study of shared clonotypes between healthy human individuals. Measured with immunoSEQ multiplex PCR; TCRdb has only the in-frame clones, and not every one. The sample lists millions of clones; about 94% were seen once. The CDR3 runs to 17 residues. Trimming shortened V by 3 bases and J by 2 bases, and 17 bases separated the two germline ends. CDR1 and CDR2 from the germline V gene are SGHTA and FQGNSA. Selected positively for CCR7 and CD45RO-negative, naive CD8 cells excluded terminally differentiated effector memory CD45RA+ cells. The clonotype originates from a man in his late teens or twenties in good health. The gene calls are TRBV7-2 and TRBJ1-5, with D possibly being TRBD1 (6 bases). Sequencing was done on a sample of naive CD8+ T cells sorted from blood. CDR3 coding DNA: TGTGCCAGCAGCTTTGGATTTGCGGGGGCTGGCAATCAGCCCCAGCATTTT. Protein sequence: CASSFGFAGAGNQPQHF.